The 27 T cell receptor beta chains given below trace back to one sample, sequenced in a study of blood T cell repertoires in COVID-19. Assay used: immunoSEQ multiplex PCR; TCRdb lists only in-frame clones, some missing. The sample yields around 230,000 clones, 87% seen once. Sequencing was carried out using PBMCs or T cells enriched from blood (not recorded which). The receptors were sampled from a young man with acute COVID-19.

The CDR3 DNA is TGTGCCTGGAGTGTATACAGGCGTTATGGCTACACCTTC. It is translated as CAWSVYRRYGYTF. The chain has TRBV30 and TRBJ1-2, with D perhaps matching TRBD1 (5 bases). The V gene's germline CDR1 is GTSNPN and CDR2 SVGIG (reference sequence). This CDR3 contains 13 residues. V was clipped by 0 bases and J by 5 bases, with 10 bases between them.

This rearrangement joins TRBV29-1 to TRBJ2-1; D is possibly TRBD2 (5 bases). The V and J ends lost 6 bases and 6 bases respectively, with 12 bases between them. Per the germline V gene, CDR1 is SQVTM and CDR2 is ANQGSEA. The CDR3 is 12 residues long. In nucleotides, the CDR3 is TGCAGCGTGCCCCCCGGAGGCAATGAGCAGTTCTTC. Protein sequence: CSVPPGGNEQFF.

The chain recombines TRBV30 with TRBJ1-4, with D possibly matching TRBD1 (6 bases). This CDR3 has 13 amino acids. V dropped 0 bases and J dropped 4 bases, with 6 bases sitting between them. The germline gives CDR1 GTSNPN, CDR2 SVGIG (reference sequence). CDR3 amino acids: CAWSVQGNEKLFF. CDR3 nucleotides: TGTGCCTGGAGTGTACAGGGTAATGAAAAACTGTTTTTT.

The CDR3 here is CASRPPRLTGGLETQYF. CDR3 in DNA: TGTGCCAGCAGACCGCCACGACTGACGGGAGGACTGGAGACCCAGTACTTC. The gene calls are TRBV2 and TRBJ2-5; 7 positions agree with TRBD2. Germline V gene data show CDR1 as SNHLY and CDR2 as FYNNEI. V lost 6 bases and J lost 5; bases outside the gene matches: 18. The CDR3 has 17 residues. Complete variable domain (other parts from reference TRBV2 and TRBJ2-5): EPEVTQTPSHQVTQMGQEVILRCVPISNHLYFYWYRQILGQKVEFLVSFYNNEISEKSEIFDDQFSVERPDGSNFTLKIRSTKLEDSAMYFCASRPPRLTGGLETQYFGPGTRLLVL.

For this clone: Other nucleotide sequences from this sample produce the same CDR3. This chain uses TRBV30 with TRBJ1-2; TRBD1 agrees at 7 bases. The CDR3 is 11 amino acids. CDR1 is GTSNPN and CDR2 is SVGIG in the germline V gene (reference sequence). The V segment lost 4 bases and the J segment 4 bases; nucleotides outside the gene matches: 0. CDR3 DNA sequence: TGTGCCTGGACAGGGGGCTATGGCTACACCTTC. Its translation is CAWTGGYGYTF.

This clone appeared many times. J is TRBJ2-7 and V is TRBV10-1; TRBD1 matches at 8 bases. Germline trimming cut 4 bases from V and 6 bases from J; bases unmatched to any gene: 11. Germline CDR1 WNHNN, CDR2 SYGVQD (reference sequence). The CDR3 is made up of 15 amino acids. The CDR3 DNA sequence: TGCGCCAGCAGTGCCCCCGGGACAGGCTCTTGCGAGCAGTACTTC. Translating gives CASSAPGTGSCEQYF.

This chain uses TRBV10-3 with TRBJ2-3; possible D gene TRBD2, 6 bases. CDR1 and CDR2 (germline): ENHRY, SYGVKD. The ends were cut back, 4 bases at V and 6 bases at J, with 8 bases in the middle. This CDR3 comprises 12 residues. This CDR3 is CAISGAGDTQYF. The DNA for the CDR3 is TGTGCCATCAGTGGGGCGGGGGATACGCAGTATTTT.

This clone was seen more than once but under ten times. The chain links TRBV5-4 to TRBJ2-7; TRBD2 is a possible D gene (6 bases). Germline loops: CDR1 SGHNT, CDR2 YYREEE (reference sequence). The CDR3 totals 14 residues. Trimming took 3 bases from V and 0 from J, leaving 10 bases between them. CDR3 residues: CASSSGASSYEQYF. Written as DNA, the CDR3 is TGTGCCAGCAGCTCGGGAGCTAGCTCCTACGAGCAGTACTTC.

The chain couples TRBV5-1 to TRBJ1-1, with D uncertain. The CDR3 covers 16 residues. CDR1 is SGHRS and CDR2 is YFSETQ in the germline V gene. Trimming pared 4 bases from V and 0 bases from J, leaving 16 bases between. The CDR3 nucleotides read TGCGCCAGCAGCCCGGGAGGGTCCCATATGAACACTGAAGCTTTCTTT. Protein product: CASSPGGSHMNTEAFF.

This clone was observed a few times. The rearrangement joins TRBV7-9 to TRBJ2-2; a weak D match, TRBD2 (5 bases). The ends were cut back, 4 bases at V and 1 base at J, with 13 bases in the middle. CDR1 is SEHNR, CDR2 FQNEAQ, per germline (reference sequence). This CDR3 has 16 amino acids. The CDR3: CASSSSAAGNTGELFF. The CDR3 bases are TGTGCCAGCAGCTCCAGTGCGGCGGGGAACACCGGGGAGCTGTTTTTT.

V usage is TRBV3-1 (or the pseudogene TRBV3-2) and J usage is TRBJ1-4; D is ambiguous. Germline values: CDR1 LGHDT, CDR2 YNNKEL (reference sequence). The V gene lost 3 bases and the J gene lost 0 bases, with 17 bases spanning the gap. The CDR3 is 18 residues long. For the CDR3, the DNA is TGTGCCAGCAGCCATATAGGGAGCTTCACTGCAACTAATGAAAAACTGTTTTTT. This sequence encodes CASSHIGSFTATNEKLFF.

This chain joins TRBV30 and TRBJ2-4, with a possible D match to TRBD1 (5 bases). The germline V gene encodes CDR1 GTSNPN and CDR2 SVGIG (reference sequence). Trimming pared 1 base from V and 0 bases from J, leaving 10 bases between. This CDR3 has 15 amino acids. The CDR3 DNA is TGTGCCTGGAGTGAGGGGCTCCTAGCCAAAAACATTCAGTACTTC. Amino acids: CAWSEGLLAKNIQYF.

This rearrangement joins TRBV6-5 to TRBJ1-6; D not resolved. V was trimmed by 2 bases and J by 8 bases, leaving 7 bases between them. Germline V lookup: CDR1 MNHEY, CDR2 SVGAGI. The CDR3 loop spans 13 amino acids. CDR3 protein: CASSYTADSPLHF. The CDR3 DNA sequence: TGTGCCAGCAGTTACACGGCGGATTCACCCCTCCACTTT.

The CDR3 nucleotides are TGTGCCAGAAGCTTGACCGGGAGAGGAGAGCAGTACTTC. Translated, it gives CARSLTGRGEQYF. The V and J genes are TRBV5-3 and TRBJ2-7, with D perhaps TRBD2 (6 bases). TRBV5-3 is placed among ORFs of uncertain function. Trimming removed 1 base from V and 7 bases from J, with 12 bases in between. There are 13 residues in the CDR3.

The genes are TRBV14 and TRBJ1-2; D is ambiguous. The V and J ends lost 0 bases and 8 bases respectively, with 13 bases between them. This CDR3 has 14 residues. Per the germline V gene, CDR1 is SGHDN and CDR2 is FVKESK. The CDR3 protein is CASSQDRGFWGYTF. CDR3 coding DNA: TGTGCCAGCAGCCAAGATCGAGGCTTTTGGGGCTACACCTTC.

The CDR3 spells CASSPTPGLLPGELFF. The CDR3 DNA is TGTGCCAGCAGCCCCACCCCGGGACTCCTACCCGGGGAGCTGTTTTTT. This chain connects TRBV7-9 to TRBJ2-2, with a weak D call TRBD2 (6 bases). This CDR3 comprises 16 residues. Germline V lookup: CDR1 SEHNR, CDR2 FQNEAQ (reference sequence). With 5 bases removed from V and 6 bases from J, the gap between germline ends came to 19 bases.

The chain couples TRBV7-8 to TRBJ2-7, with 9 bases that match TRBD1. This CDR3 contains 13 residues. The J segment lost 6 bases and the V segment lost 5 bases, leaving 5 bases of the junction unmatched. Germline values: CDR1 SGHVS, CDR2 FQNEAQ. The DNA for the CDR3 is TGTGCCAGCAGCCCAACAGGGGGCAGCGAGCAGTACTTC. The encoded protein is CASSPTGGSEQYF. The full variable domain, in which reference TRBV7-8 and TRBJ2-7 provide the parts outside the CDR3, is GAGVSQSPRYKVAKRGQDVALRCDPISGHVSLFWYQQALGQGPEFLTYFQNEAQLDKSGLPSDRFFAERPEGSVSTLKIQRTQQEDSAVYLCASSPTGGSEQYFGPGTRLTVT.

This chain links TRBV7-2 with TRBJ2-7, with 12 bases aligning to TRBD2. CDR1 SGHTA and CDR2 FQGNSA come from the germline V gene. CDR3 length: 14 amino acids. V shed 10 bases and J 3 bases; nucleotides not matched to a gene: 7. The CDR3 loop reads CATMVGLAGYEQYF. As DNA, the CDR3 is TGTGCCACCATGGTGGGACTAGCGGGCTACGAGCAGTACTTC.

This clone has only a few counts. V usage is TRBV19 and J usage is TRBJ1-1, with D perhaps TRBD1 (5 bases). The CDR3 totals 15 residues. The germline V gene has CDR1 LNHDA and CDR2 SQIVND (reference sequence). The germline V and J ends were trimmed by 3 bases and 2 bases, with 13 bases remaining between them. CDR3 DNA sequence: TGTGCCAGTAGTATCCTTCGGGGGGTAAACACTGAAGCTTTCTTT. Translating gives CASSILRGVNTEAFF.

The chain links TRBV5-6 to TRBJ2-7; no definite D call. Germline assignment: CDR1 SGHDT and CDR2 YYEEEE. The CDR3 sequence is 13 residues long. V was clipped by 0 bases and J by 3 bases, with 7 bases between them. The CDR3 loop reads CASSLGRYYEQYF. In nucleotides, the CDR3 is TGTGCCAGCAGCTTGGGGCGGTACTACGAGCAGTACTTC.

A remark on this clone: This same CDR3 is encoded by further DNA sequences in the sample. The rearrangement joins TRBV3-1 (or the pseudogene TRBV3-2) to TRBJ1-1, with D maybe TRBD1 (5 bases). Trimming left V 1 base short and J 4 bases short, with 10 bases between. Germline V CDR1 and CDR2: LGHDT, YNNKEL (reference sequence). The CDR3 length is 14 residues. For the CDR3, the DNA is TGTGCCAGCAGCCAAGCGGGGGGGGGCACTGAAGCTTTCTTT. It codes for CASSQAGGGTEAFF.

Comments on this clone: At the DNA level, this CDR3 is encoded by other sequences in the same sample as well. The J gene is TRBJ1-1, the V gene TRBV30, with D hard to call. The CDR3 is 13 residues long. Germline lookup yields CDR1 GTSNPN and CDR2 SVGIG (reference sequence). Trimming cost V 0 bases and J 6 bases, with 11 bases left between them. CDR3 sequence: CAWSVLRGPEAFF. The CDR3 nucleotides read TGTGCCTGGAGTGTACTAAGAGGGCCTGAAGCTTTCTTT.

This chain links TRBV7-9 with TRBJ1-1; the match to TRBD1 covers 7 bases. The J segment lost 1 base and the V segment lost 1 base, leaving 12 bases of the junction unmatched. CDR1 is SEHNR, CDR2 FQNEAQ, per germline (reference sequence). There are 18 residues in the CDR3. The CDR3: CASSLGGTDTLKNTEAFF. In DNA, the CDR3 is TGTGCCAGCAGCTTAGGAGGGACAGACACGCTCAAGAACACTGAAGCTTTCTTT.

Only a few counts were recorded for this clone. The CDR3 nucleotides are TGTGCCTGGAACGACGGGGGTTACAATGAGCAGTTCTTC. It translates to CAWNDGGYNEQFF. The rearrangement uses TRBV30 and TRBJ2-1; possible D gene TRBD2, 6 bases. The CDR3 extends over 13 amino acids. CDR1 GTSNPN and CDR2 SVGIG come from the germline V gene (reference sequence). V was trimmed by 4 bases and J by 4 bases, leaving 11 bases between them.

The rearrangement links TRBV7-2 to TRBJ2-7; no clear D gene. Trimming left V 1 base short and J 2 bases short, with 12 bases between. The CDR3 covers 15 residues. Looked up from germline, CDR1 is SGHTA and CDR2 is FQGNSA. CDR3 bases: TGTGCCAGCAGCTTAGATCCGTACAGAGCCTACGAGCAGTACTTC. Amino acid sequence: CASSLDPYRAYEQYF.

Here the CDR3 reads CASSTSQGNYGYTF. The CDR3 nucleotides are TGTGCCAGCTCAACGAGTCAGGGGAACTATGGCTACACCTTC. The V gene is TRBV18, the J gene TRBJ1-2, with a tentative D call TRBD1 (6 bases). The V end lost 5 bases, the J end lost 2 bases, and 12 bases lay between the germline ends. Germline V CDR1 and CDR2: KGHSH, LQKENI. The CDR3 loop spans 14 amino acids.

CDR3 DNA sequence: TGTGCCAGCAGCCTCCCGGCAGGCGTGTTCCTCTCAGATACGCAGTATTTT. Translated, it gives CASSLPAGVFLSDTQYF. The chain employs TRBV7-2 and TRBJ2-3; no firm D call. CDR3 length equals 17 residues. V lost 5 bases and J lost 4, with 22 bases in between. The germline V gene has CDR1 SGHTA and CDR2 FQGNSA.